The T cell receptor (beta chain) described here comes from a study of human T cells and chemical hapten exposure. Notes on the study in general: Expanded TCRs grouped into significantly more large CDR3 similarity clusters than controls produced.

As originally analysed: Between about 20,000 and 690,600 TCRs appeared in each sample, and the median stood at about 100,000. Via MiXCR, TCRdb re-called the RACE reads, giving one row per CDR3 protein. In this record, the V and J calls reflect TCRdb's handling and not the investigators' own analysis. The sample gives 300,000 to 450,000 distinct CDR3 sequences, roughly 6% of which show up once; about 8.2% is in the top ten. Of note for this clonotype: The antigen remains unidentified.

Trimming cost V 0 bases and J 8 bases; bases outside gene matches: 6. Germline-derived CDR1 and CDR2 are LNHNV and YYDKDF (reference sequence). The CDR3 has 15 residues. The time point here: pre-sensitization, week 0. Treatment meaning: therapeutic diphenylcyclopropenone sensitization with weekly scalp DPC. Donors were 18 to 70-year-old alopecia patients suitable for DPC. Unfractionated whole blood yielded the extracted total RNA. The chain combines TRBV15 with TRBJ2-1; 8 nucleotides agree with TRBD1. The clonotype comes from a woman aged 18 to 35 with alopecia areata. Some clones in this sample may be carry-over from other donors' samples. Sequenced material: whole blood, taken in connection with sensitization to the hapten diphenylcyclopropenone (DPC). The CDR3 coding sequence is TGTGCCACCAGCAGAGATGGGACAGGCCTCGATGAGCAGTTCTTC. It encodes CATSRDGTGLDEQFF.